Each of the 25 T cell receptor beta chains below was sequenced from the same sample in a study of graft-versus-host responses after intestinal transplantation. These TCRs are of unknown antigen specificity. Clones were sequenced by immunoSEQ multiplex PCR, and TCRdb holds only the in-frame ones, with some missing. This table holds 30,000 or so clones, about 80% found once. This material consisted of unstimulated CD8+ T cells sorted from spleen or lymph node cells, taken before intestinal transplant. These receptors were obtained from a human donor who received an intestinal transplant.

J is TRBJ2-1 and V is TRBV28; unclear D gene. The CDR3 runs to 18 residues. Trimming removed 1 base at V and 0 bases at J, with 16 bases between. Germline-derived CDR1 and CDR2 are MDHEN and SYDVKM. The CDR3 sequence is CASSLLTTYTSSYNEQFF. CDR3 bases: TGTGCCAGCAGTTTATTGACGACATACACGAGCTCCTACAATGAGCAGTTCTTC. Based on the CDR3 plus reference TRBV28 and TRBJ2-1, the full variable domain is DVKVTQSSRYLVKRTGEKVFLECVQDMDHENMFWYRQDPGLGLRLIYFSYDVKMKEKGDIPEGYSVSREKKERFSLILESASTNQTSMYLCASSLLTTYTSSYNEQFFGPGTRLTVL.

This clone was recorded a few times. The CDR3 region is CASSSPRQPQHF. CDR3 nucleotides: TGTGCCAGCAGCTCTCCTCGTCAGCCCCAGCATTTT. The J gene is TRBJ1-5, the V gene TRBV5-6; no definite D call. V dropped 3 bases and J dropped 6 bases, with 7 bases sitting between them. The CDR3 sequence is 12 residues long. Germline CDR1 is SGHDT and CDR2 is YYEEEE.

CDR3 in DNA: TGTGCCAGCAGTGTTGGGGGGGCGACCTACGAGCAGTACTTC. It specifies CASSVGGATYEQYF. The chain carries TRBV2 and TRBJ2-7, with D possibly being TRBD2 (7 bases). V gave up 4 bases and J gave up 2 bases, with 12 bases separating them. The CDR3 extends over 14 amino acids. Germline CDR1 reads SNHLY; CDR2 reads FYNNEI. Full variable domain (rest looked up from reference TRBV2 and TRBJ2-7): EPEVTQTPSHQVTQMGQEVILRCVPISNHLYFYWYRQILGQKVEFLVSFYNNEISEKSEIFDDQFSVERPDGSNFTLKIRSTKLEDSAMYFCASSVGGATYEQYFGPGTRLTVT.

This sequence joins TRBV27 and TRBJ2-7, with D perhaps TRBD1 (5 bases). Trimming shortened V by 2 bases and J by 4 bases, and 9 bases separated the two germline ends. The CDR3 is made up of 13 amino acids. Germline-derived CDR1 and CDR2 are MNHEY and SMNVEV (reference sequence). The CDR3 sequence is CASSLGREYEQYF. The CDR3 DNA reads as TGTGCCAGCAGTTTAGGCAGGGAATACGAGCAGTACTTC.

This clone was counted between two and nine times. This sequence joins TRBV5-6 and TRBJ1-1, with TRBD1 matching over 8 bases. The CDR3 extends over 15 amino acids. CDR1 and CDR2 from the germline V gene are SGHDT and YYEEEE. V lost 6 bases, J lost 1 base, and 8 bases stayed unmatched. CDR3 nucleotide sequence: TGTGCCAGCACACGACAGGGGTGGGAGAACACTGAAGCTTTCTTT. Encoded protein: CASTRQGWENTEAFF.

The chain combines TRBV4-1 with TRBJ2-7; 11 nucleotides match TRBD2. The trim removed 1 base at V and 7 bases at J, leaving 15 bases unmatched. In germline, CDR1 is MGHRA, CDR2 YSYEKL. The CDR3 is made up of 18 amino acids. DNA for the CDR3: TGCGCCAGCAGCCAAGGGGGTAGCGGGAGGGACCGGAGGAGGGAGCAGTACTTC. Protein product: CASSQGGSGRDRRREQYF.

The CDR3 nucleotides are TGTGCCAGCAGTTTGACCACAGGAGTTTGGGCTGAAGCTTTCTTT. This codes for CASSLTTGVWAEAFF. The chain carries TRBV27 and TRBJ1-1; D may be TRBD1 (5 bases). This CDR3 contains 15 residues. The V gene's germline CDR1 is MNHEY and CDR2 SMNVEV (reference sequence). V was cut by 3 bases and J by 6 bases, with 17 bases left in between.

A remark on this clone: Germline and junction disagree at one end, which may indicate a read error. The sample has other DNA sequences that encode this CDR3 too. The rearrangement links TRBV13 to TRBJ1-3; D remains ambiguous. In germline, CDR1 is PRHDT, CDR2 FYEKMQ (reference sequence). The CDR3 sequence is 14 residues long. CDR3 in DNA: TGTGCCAGCAGCTTATCAGGTGTAAGAAATACCATATATTTT. Translation: CASSLSGVRNTIYF.

This clone is a singleton in its sample. This chain links TRBV9 with TRBJ1-1; D is unclear. Germline loops: CDR1 SGDLS, CDR2 YYNGEE. This CDR3 region has 13 residues. The germline V and J ends were trimmed by 2 bases and 4 bases, with 9 bases remaining between them. The CDR3 spells CASSVTPSTEAFF. As DNA, the CDR3 is TGTGCCAGCAGCGTTACACCGTCCACTGAAGCTTTCTTT.

This chain links TRBV28 with TRBJ2-7; no definite D call. Between the trimmed V and J ends, which lost 4 bases and 3 bases, there was a span of 16 bases. Germline CDR1 MDHEN, CDR2 SYDVKM. CDR3 length: 15 residues. The CDR3 DNA sequence: TGTGCCAGCAGTTCCGGCTACGGGTCCTTCTACGAGCAGTACTTC. It specifies CASSSGYGSFYEQYF.

This sequence joins TRBV19 and TRBJ2-5, with D maybe TRBD2 (6 bases). The CDR3 is 17 amino acids. Germline CDR1 LNHDA, CDR2 SQIVND (reference sequence). V was trimmed by 4 bases and J by 1 base, leaving 19 bases between them. CDR3 amino acids: CASSTSRDLLIQETQYF. CDR3 in DNA: TGTGCCAGTAGTACTTCTCGGGACTTGCTAATCCAAGAGACCCAGTACTTC.

The J gene is TRBJ2-2, the V gene TRBV10-2; TRBD2 agrees at 11 bases. V lost 7 bases, J lost 5 bases, and 12 bases stayed unmatched. The CDR3 sequence is 17 residues long. Germline values: CDR1 WSHSY, CDR2 SAAADI. The CDR3 sequence: CASTFLLAGVGTGELFF. CDR3 DNA: TGCGCCAGCACCTTCCTACTAGCGGGAGTTGGAACCGGGGAGCTGTTTTTT.

The chain joins TRBV18 to TRBJ2-3, with a tentative D call TRBD2 (6 bases). Trimming left V 1 base short and J 4 bases short, with 12 bases between. CDR3 length: 15 amino acids. Germline assignment: CDR1 KGHSH and CDR2 LQKENI. CDR3 DNA: TGTGCCAGCTCACCACTCTCGGGAGTGGCAGATACGCAGTATTTT. Its translation is CASSPLSGVADTQYF.

The chain combines TRBV7-9 with TRBJ2-1; the D gene is possibly TRBD2 (5 bases). CDR1 SEHNR and CDR2 FQNEAQ come from the germline V gene (reference sequence). The CDR3 has 12 amino acids. Trimming removed 5 bases from V and 8 bases from J, with 10 bases in between. The CDR3 protein is CASSGEGHEQFF. DNA for the CDR3: TGTGCCAGCAGCGGAGAGGGTCATGAGCAGTTCTTC. Complete variable domain (other parts from reference TRBV7-9 and TRBJ2-1): DTGVSQNPRHKITKRGQNVTFRCDPISEHNRLYWYRQTLGQGPEFLTYFQNEAQLEKSRLLSDRFSAERPKGSFSTLEIQRTEQGDSAMYLCASSGEGHEQFFGPGTRLTVL.

In this sample, this clone turned up a few times. The J gene is TRBJ2-7, the V gene TRBV5-1, with 7 bases matching TRBD2. This CDR3 comprises 13 residues. CDR1 is SGHRS and CDR2 is YFSETQ in the germline V gene. J gave up 4 bases and V 3 bases, and 4 bases lay outside the gene matches. The CDR3 coding sequence is TGCGCCAGCAGCTGGACACTAGCGTACGAGCAGTACTTC. Protein product: CASSWTLAYEQYF.

The chain links TRBV10-3 to TRBJ2-1; TRBD2 aligns across 11 bases. Trimming took 5 bases from V and 3 from J; bases not matched to a gene: 3. The CDR3 is 15 amino acids. CDR1 ENHRY and CDR2 SYGVKD come from the germline V gene. CDR3 DNA sequence: TGTGCCATCAGTCCGACTAGCGGGGACTACAATGAGCAGTTCTTC. Its protein is CAISPTSGDYNEQFF.

The chain uses TRBV27 and TRBJ1-2; D not certain. This CDR3 spans 14 amino acids. The germline gives CDR1 MNHEY, CDR2 SMNVEV (reference sequence). V was pared by 4 bases and J by 6 bases, with 15 bases between. The CDR3 loop reads CASSSLLSYDGYTF. The CDR3 DNA reads as TGTGCCAGCAGTTCATTATTGTCCTATGATGGCTACACCTTC.

This clone was seen only once. V gene TRBV7-2 combines with J gene TRBJ2-5; TRBD2 aligns across 11 bases. CDR3 size: 15 residues. V lost 4 bases, J lost 3 bases, and 4 bases stayed unmatched. Germline CDR1 SGHTA, CDR2 FQGNSA. The CDR3 loop is CASSSVLAGEETQYF. The CDR3 region has the DNA TGTGCCAGCAGCTCGGTACTAGCGGGGGAAGAGACCCAGTACTTC.

The chain has TRBV28 and TRBJ2-5, with 10 nucleotides matching TRBD1. Trimming at V came to 2 bases and at J to 5 bases, leaving 8 bases not matched to a gene. This CDR3 has 16 amino acids. Germline V CDR1 and CDR2: MDHEN, SYDVKM. DNA for the CDR3: TGTGCCAGCAGTTTAGTGGGACAGGGGCGCGCGGAGACCCAGTACTTC. Translation: CASSLVGQGRAETQYF.

The chain recombines TRBV28 with TRBJ1-1, with D tentatively TRBD1 (6 bases). V lost 3 bases and J 5 bases, leaving 13 bases between the germline ends. The V gene's germline CDR1 is MDHEN and CDR2 SYDVKM. CDR3 length: 14 residues. CDR3 loop: CASSLVEGGTEAFF. CDR3 DNA sequence: TGTGCCAGCAGTTTGGTTGAAGGGGGAACTGAAGCTTTCTTT.

The chain is built from TRBV27 and TRBJ1-1; unclear D gene. This CDR3 is 14 amino acids long. The V end was cut by 0 bases, the J end by 0 bases, with 5 bases between. Per germline, CDR1 MNHEY and CDR2 SMNVEV (reference sequence). The CDR3 sequence: CASSLSGMNTEAFF. The CDR3 DNA sequence: TGTGCCAGCAGTTTATCGGGCATGAACACTGAAGCTTTCTTT.

The chain combines TRBV4-1 with TRBJ2-7, with TRBD1 matching over 10 bases. Per the germline V gene, CDR1 is MGHRA and CDR2 is YSYEKL. The V gene end was trimmed by 2 bases and the J gene end by 2 bases; junction bases not matched to a gene: 6. The CDR3 loop spans 16 amino acids. This chain's CDR3 is CASSQFLGQGTYEQYF. CDR3 nucleotide sequence: TGCGCCAGCAGCCAATTTTTGGGACAGGGGACCTACGAGCAGTACTTC.

The rearrangement uses TRBV9 and TRBJ2-5; 9 nucleotides align to TRBD2. Germline trimming cut 1 base from V and 5 bases from J; bases unmatched to any gene: 6. The length of the CDR3 is 15 residues. Per germline, CDR1 SGDLS and CDR2 YYNGEE. The CDR3 region has the DNA TGTGCCAGCAGCGTAAATAGCGGGAGAATGGAGACCCAGTACTTC. Residues: CASSVNSGRMETQYF.

The genes are TRBV4-1 and TRBJ2-7; 10 bases map to TRBD1. The V gene's germline CDR1 is MGHRA and CDR2 YSYEKL. The CDR3 is 15 amino acids. J lost 4 bases, V lost 6 bases, and 9 bases had no gene match. The CDR3 protein is CASSFLTGGVYEQYF. As DNA, the CDR3 is TGCGCCAGCAGTTTTCTGACAGGGGGCGTTTACGAGCAGTACTTC.

There are a few counts of this clone. The chain recombines TRBV2 with TRBJ1-5; D gene unclear. CDR3 length: 15 amino acids. Germline loops: CDR1 SNHLY, CDR2 FYNNEI. With 6 bases removed from V and 0 bases from J, the gap between germline ends came to 12 bases. The CDR3 sequence is CASSGAGYSNQPQHF. Here the CDR3 DNA reads TGTGCCAGCAGCGGTGCGGGATATAGCAATCAGCCCCAGCATTTT.